The sequence of this T cell receptor (beta chain) was determined in a study of cytomegalovirus exposure and HLA in healthy donors. For the study at large: Among the 398 genotyped donors, around 81% were placed in the Caucasian-associated ancestry cluster. Study results and limitations: A later analysis appeared to link common viral pathogens to several of the most significant clusters. According to an earlier analysis, most TCR beta V segments yielded productive rearrangements about 90% or about 30% of the time.

Germline V lookup: CDR1 SGHRS, CDR2 YFSETQ. Trimming took 3 bases from V and 3 from J; bases not matched to a gene: 1. This CDR3 is built from 14 residues. This clone was counted ten times or more. Its antigen is currently unknown. The PCR used 60 Vbeta and 13 Jbeta primers. Profiled with immunoSEQ multiplex PCR; TCRdb holds only in-frame clones, not every one. This table has tens of thousands of clones, 78% appearing once. Healthy bone marrow donors made up the donor group. Sequences were obtained from PBMCs. This chain joins TRBV5-1 and TRBJ1-1; 11 bases map to TRBD1. The clonotype was recovered from a woman between 40 and 55 years old in good health and CMV-seropositive. The CDR3 protein is CASSSGQGDTEAFF. In DNA form, the CDR3 reads TGCGCCAGCAGCTCGGGACAGGGGGACACTGAAGCTTTCTTT.